The text below deals with one TCR beta chain. Its antigen has not been determined. Per-base quality was not reported, and no clone a single base away is much larger than it. The tumors sampled were post-treatment primary, local recurrence and metastasis specimens taken from patients with a poor prognosis. This sample stems from a study of the immune and genomic landscape of osteosarcoma (TCRdb year 2020). Broadly, across the study: The overall cohort comprised under 55 pediatric and adult patients with high-grade osteosarcoma, with a median age at diagnosis of 25 to 35 years (range about 5-81). Poor-risk disease was overrepresented in the cohort, as 73% of patients had an unfavorable pathologic response to standard therapy and 67% had died. The osteosarcoma immunogenomic landscape was characterized by integrating TCR sequencing results with transcriptome, protein array and immunostaining data. In the overall cohort, roughly three fifths of patients were male, and around 76% had localized disease at diagnosis. A few patients contributed a couple of samples from the same tumor site. Osteosarcoma specimens were profiled with whole genome, RNA and T-cell receptor sequencing plus immunohistochemistry and reverse phase protein arrays so that immunogenic potential could be defined. The goal of the study was to explain why immune checkpoint inhibitors show limited clinical activity in osteosarcoma.

The ImmunoSEQ Assay (Adaptive Biotechnologies) was used to immunosequence the CDR3 regions of the TCR beta chain. The authors' pipeline ran thus. TCRB rearrangements, read counts, read proportions and gene usage were exported through the ImmunoSEQ Analyzer platform. T-cell clonality was calculated from productive rearrangements as 1 minus Pielou's evenness. In the clonal space homeostasis analysis, clonotypes were sorted into rare, small, medium, large or hyperexpanded (0.01 to 1 of the repertoire) bins. TCR productive clonality was compared across immune clusters C1, C2 and C3 using the Wilcoxon rank sum test. TCRdb took this table from immuneACCESS and kept in-frame rearrangements with V and J called. Such tables lack part of the clones; where checked against another copy, unresolved V genes explain under half of the gap, and the rest is unexplained. For V, J and clone size, that table is used; D and trimming come from the DNA. The sample includes under 3,000 clones, with more than 65% observed a single time. Approximately 14% of the sample is held by the ten biggest clonotypes.

Results the study describes overall, beyond this receptor: In five cases, the repertoire was dominated by a single hyperexpanded clone, and fewer than 100 T-cell clonotypes were detected in all five cases. Productive TCR clonality was low overall, averaging roughly 0.09 with a maximum of 0.3, suggesting limited T-cell clonal expansion. Alongside the frozen tumor specimens, matched blood was collected from only a couple of patients. The clonality benchmarks were taken from external normal skin and healthy peripheral blood data instead of from matched normal tissue. Although TCR productive clonality was higher in the immune-hot C3 cluster than in the cold C1 cluster, TCR productive clonality was still low overall. Sample size was not determined by any statistical method, because osteosarcoma is rare and every possible sample was collected.

The junction shows trimming of 6 bases on V and 2 bases on J, and the gene matches do not reach 13 bases of it. From the cysteine through the phenylalanine, the CDR3 covers 17 amino acids. Here the CDR3 DNA is all that survives: 51 bases in frame from base 1. From the germline V gene, CDR1 is MDHEN and CDR2 is SYDVKM. The chain is made from TRBV28 and TRBJ1-5; TRBD1 matches 7 bases in the middle. Sequenced sample: tumor tissue from a local recurrence in the femur. The cell subset or site tag for this specimen amounts to: locally recurrent osteosarcoma tumor. The clonotype comes from a man aged 18 to 29 with osteosarcoma. The age is the age at diagnosis. The CDR3 reads as follows: CASRRGGYFLGNQPQHF. The DNA is as follows: TGTGCCAGCAGGAGAGGGGGCTACTTTTTGGGCAATCAGCCCCAGCATTTT.